This T cell receptor (beta chain) was captured by sequencing in a study of T cell changes during pregnancy in multiple sclerosis. TCRdb keeps only in-frame clones here, not all; method: immunoSEQ multiplex PCR. Of approximately 58,000 clones in the sample, about 92% were seen once. The CDR3 consists of 16 residues. Germline V gives CDR1 SEHNR, CDR2 FQNEAQ (reference sequence). V lost 1 base and J lost 2; bases outside the gene matches: 6. The TCR originated in a female donor in good health, enrolled as a control in a pregnancy study. Sequencing used peripheral blood, obtained in the second trimester of pregnancy. V and J are TRBV7-9 and TRBJ2-5, with 8 bases fitting TRBD2. CDR3 residues: CASSLGSGGFQETQYF. In nucleotides, the CDR3 is TGTGCCAGCAGCTTAGGAAGCGGGGGATTTCAAGAGACCCAGTACTTC.